Below, 13 T cell receptor beta chains from the same sample are listed, as sequenced in a study of blood T cell repertoires in COVID-19. Produced via immunoSEQ multiplex PCR; TCRdb's table is partial and in-frame only. The sample contains about 110,000 clones, approximately 62% of which appear only once. Sequenced sample: peripheral blood. These receptors all come from an elderly man with acute or convalescent COVID-19.

The chain is built from TRBV7-6 and TRBJ2-3, with TRBD1 as a possible D gene (6 bases). The germline V gene has CDR1 SGHVS and CDR2 FNYEAQ. Trimming removed 5 bases at V and 1 base at J, with 13 bases between. The CDR3 spans 15 residues. DNA of the CDR3: TGTGCCAGCAGCGAGATGACAGGCCGCACAGATACGCAGTATTTT. It encodes CASSEMTGRTDTQYF.

The rearrangement links TRBV12-3 or TRBV12-4 to TRBJ2-4; D is perhaps TRBD2 (6 bases). V lost 8 bases and J lost 4, with 12 bases in between. CDR3 length: 13 amino acids. In DNA, the CDR3 is TGTGCCAGCCGAGGCGGACTAAAAAACATTCAGTACTTC. This gives the protein CASRGGLKNIQYF.

This chain joins TRBV9 and TRBJ1-2; D is unresolved. This CDR3 comprises 13 residues. V shed 2 bases and J shed 1 base, with 6 bases lying between them. Germline CDR1 SGDLS, CDR2 YYNGEE. The CDR3 sequence is CASSVGHNYGYTF. CDR3 DNA: TGTGCCAGCAGCGTTGGCCATAACTATGGCTACACCTTC. The whole variable domain, remainder taken from reference TRBV9 and TRBJ1-2, is DSGVTQTPKHLITATGQRVTLRCSPRSGDLSVYWYQQSLDQGLQFLIQYYNGEERAKGNILERFSAQQFPDLHSELNLSSLELGDSALYFCASSVGHNYGYTFGSGTRLTVV.

In its sample, this clone was seen once. The chain combines TRBV4-1 with TRBJ2-1; 12 bases map to TRBD2. V was clipped by 0 bases and J by 4 bases; unmatched bases: 10. This CDR3 has 19 residues. Germline V gives CDR1 MGHRA, CDR2 YSYEKL. The CDR3 DNA is TGCGCCAGCAGCCAAGATAGGGCTAGCGGGAGGGCCTCTTACAATGAGCAGTTCTTC. As protein: CASSQDRASGRASYNEQFF.

V and J are TRBV28 and TRBJ1-2; TRBD1 matches at 8 bases. CDR1 is MDHEN and CDR2 is SYDVKM in the germline V gene. This CDR3 contains 13 residues. V trimming: 6 bases; J trimming: 6 bases; junction bases outside the gene matches: 6. CDR3 residues: CASRLPGQDGYTF. Written as DNA, the CDR3 is TGTGCCAGCAGACTTCCGGGACAGGATGGCTACACCTTC.

The chain carries TRBV19 and TRBJ1-1; 11 bases match TRBD1. V was clipped by 3 bases and J by 4 bases; unmatched bases: 4. This CDR3 contains 15 residues. The germline V gene encodes CDR1 LNHDA and CDR2 SQIVND (reference sequence). This CDR3 is CASSILGQGATEAFF. The DNA for the CDR3 is TGTGCCAGTAGTATTTTAGGACAGGGGGCCACTGAAGCTTTCTTT.

The chain has TRBV7-2 and TRBJ1-2; D may be TRBD1 (5 bases). The germline V gene has CDR1 SGHTA and CDR2 FQGNSA. V lost 1 base and J 0 bases, leaving 12 bases between the germline ends. The CDR3 contains 16 residues. This CDR3 is CASSLVPGLANYGYTF. Here the CDR3 DNA reads TGTGCCAGCAGCTTAGTTCCAGGGCTTGCTAACTATGGCTACACCTTC.

This clone was seen once. The J gene is TRBJ1-4, the V gene TRBV19, with 9 nucleotides matching TRBD1. The CDR3 is made up of 14 amino acids. Per the germline V gene, CDR1 is LNHDA and CDR2 is SQIVND (reference sequence). Trimming took 5 bases from V and 8 from J; bases not matched to a gene: 6. This chain's CDR3 is CASSAGTGSEKLFF. The CDR3 DNA sequence: TGTGCCAGTAGTGCCGGGACAGGGAGCGAAAAACTGTTTTTT. Drawing the rest from reference TRBV19 and TRBJ1-4, the complete variable domain is DGGITQSPKYLFRKEGQNVTLSCEQNLNHDAMYWYRQDPGQGLRLIYYSQIVNDFQKGDIAEGYSVSREKKESFPLTVTSAQKNPTAFYLCASSAGTGSEKLFFGSGTQLSVL.

At least ten counts were recorded for this clone. This chain joins TRBV7-9 and TRBJ2-3, with 11 bases that match TRBD1. Germline V CDR1 and CDR2: SEHNR, FQNEAQ (reference sequence). The CDR3 has 15 amino acids. The ends lost 4 bases at V and 6 bases at J; junction bases unmatched: 6. The CDR3 region is CASSWGQGDLDTQYF. The CDR3 nucleotides are TGTGCCAGCAGCTGGGGACAGGGGGATTTGGATACGCAGTATTTT.

The V and J genes are TRBV28 and TRBJ1-5; 9 bases line up with TRBD1. The V gene end was trimmed by 7 bases and the J gene end by 6 bases; junction bases not matched to a gene: 7. The CDR3 sequence is 14 residues long. Germline V lookup: CDR1 MDHEN, CDR2 SYDVKM. For the CDR3, the DNA is TGTGCCAGCATATCGGGACAGGGTAGTCAGCCCCAGCATTTT. Its translation: CASISGQGSQPQHF.

The chain has TRBV2 and TRBJ1-2; D call uncertain. Germline CDR1 reads SNHLY; CDR2 reads FYNNEI. Trimming left V 7 bases short and J 8 bases short, with 11 bases between. The CDR3 has 11 residues. This chain's CDR3 is CASNGGSGYTF. For the CDR3, the DNA is TGTGCCAGCAATGGAGGATCCGGCTACACCTTC.

The rearrangement links TRBV4-3 to TRBJ2-3; TRBD2 agrees at 7 bases. CDR1 LGHNA and CDR2 YSLEER come from the germline V gene. The CDR3 extends over 15 amino acids. V lost 1 base and J lost 2; bases outside the gene matches: 3. The CDR3 loop is CASSQAGGPTDTQYF. CDR3 sequence (DNA): TGCGCCAGCAGCCAAGCGGGGGGACCCACAGATACGCAGTATTTT.

The J gene is TRBJ1-2, the V gene TRBV7-8; maybe TRBD1 (6 bases). Germline assignment: CDR1 SGHVS and CDR2 FQNEAQ. The CDR3 extends over 16 amino acids. V was clipped by 7 bases and J by 2 bases, with 20 bases between them. CDR3 sequence reads: CASTQSAGGRNYGYTF. The CDR3 DNA is TGTGCCAGCACCCAAAGCGCGGGGGGCCGAAACTATGGCTACACCTTC.